The text below deals with one TCR beta chain. This sample is part of a study of OX40 agonist ivuxolimab in advanced cancers. Profiled with immunoSEQ multiplex PCR; TCRdb holds only in-frame clones, not every one. The sample includes some 70,000 clones, 70% to 90% of them seen just once. The CDR3 covers 16 residues. CDR1 MNHEY and CDR2 SMNVEV come from the germline V gene (reference sequence). J gave up 5 bases and V 5 bases, and 10 bases lay outside the gene matches. The rearrangement uses TRBV27 and TRBJ2-7; 12 nucleotides line up with TRBD1. This receptor was taken from an adult with an advanced solid tumor such as melanoma, head and neck, liver or kidney cancer. This specimen consisted of CD4+ or CD8+ T cells sorted from blood, obtained in a trial of the OX40 agonist ivuxolimab. The CDR3 DNA reads as TGTGCCAGCAGTCGCGACCTCGGGACAGGGGGCCACGAGCAGTACTTC. This gives the protein CASSRDLGTGGHEQYF.